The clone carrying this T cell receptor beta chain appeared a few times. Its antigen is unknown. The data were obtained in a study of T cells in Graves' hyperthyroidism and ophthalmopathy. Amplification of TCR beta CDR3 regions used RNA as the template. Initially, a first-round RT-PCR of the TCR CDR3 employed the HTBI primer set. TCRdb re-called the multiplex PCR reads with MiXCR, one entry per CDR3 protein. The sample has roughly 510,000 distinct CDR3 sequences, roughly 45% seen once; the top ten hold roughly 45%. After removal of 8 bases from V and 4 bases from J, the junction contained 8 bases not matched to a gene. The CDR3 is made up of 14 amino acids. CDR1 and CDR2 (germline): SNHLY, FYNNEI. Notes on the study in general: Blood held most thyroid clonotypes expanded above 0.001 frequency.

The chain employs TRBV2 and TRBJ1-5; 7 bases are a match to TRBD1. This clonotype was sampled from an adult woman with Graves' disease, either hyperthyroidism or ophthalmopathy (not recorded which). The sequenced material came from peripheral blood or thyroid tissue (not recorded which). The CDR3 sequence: CASSPEQGNQPQHF. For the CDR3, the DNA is TGTGCCAGCTCACCGGAACAGGGGAATCAGCCCCAGCATTTT.